This T cell receptor (beta chain) was identified in a study of spatial heterogeneity in lung cancer (dated by TCRdb to the late 2010s). For the wider study: Beta-chain transcripts were consistently detected in greater numbers than alpha-chain transcripts, which likely reflected higher beta-chain transcript abundance. A strong correlation was found between TCR transcript counts in tumor regions and a T cell transcriptional module score from matched bulk RNA-seq. In the raw uncorrected reads, each unique combination of TCR and UMI appeared more than ten times on average. In non-small cell lung cancer, the study made a quantitative comparison of TCR alpha and beta repertoires among multiple tumor regions, matched nontumor lung and blood. Nonsynonymous mutation counts, determined by whole-exome sequencing of tumor tissue, were related to TCR repertoire features. Both alpha and beta chains were TCR-sequenced in roughly 200 tumor regions, under 85 matched nontumor lung samples and around 54 PBMC samples obtained at surgery.

Library creation used 5' RACE. The listed sequencing device is NextSeq 500. To allow correction of PCR and sequencing errors, the TCR library protocol tagged every TCR cDNA molecule with a unique molecular identifier. The authors processed their data as follows. TCR identification, UMI-based error correction and CDR3 extraction were all carried out with Decombinator tools. TCRs above a frequency of 2 per 1,000, corresponding to the top 1% of the tumor frequency distribution, were defined as expanded. Expanded tumor TCRs statistically deemed absent (corrected P<0.05) from at least one tumor region were classed as regional, and all other expanded tumor TCRs were classed as ubiquitous. Renyi diversity was computed with the R vegan package after each repertoire had been subsampled 100 times to 5,000 TCRs. CDR3 similarity networks were built from amino acid triplet string-kernel similarity, with CDR3s being connected when pairwise similarity was above 0.82. TCRdb redid the processing of the public reads, applying fastp at Q25 and MiXCR, and retained in-frame beta chains. Entries that share a CDR3 protein sequence are merged under the most common genes and DNA. These V and J calls derive from TCRdb rather than the authors' analysis. Recorded for this sample are around 1,700 distinct CDR3 sequences; less than 7% of them occurred a single time. The top ten clones comprise approximately 22% of the sample.

Taken with the paper, the label for time point translates to: sample taken at primary tumor resection. Samples were obtained from approximately 77 patients with early-stage, untreated non-small cell lung cancer from the lung TRACERx cohort. For TCR sequencing, whole RNA was extracted from tumor and nontumor lung tissue, or from cryopreserved PBMC samples, and no cell sorting was done. Only patients for whom sufficient RNA was available from at least two tumor regions were selected for TCR sequencing. A lung pathologist reviewed the tumor and adjacent nontumor lung specimens before the specimens were selected. The research as a whole found: The tumor nonsynonymous mutation count correlated with the number of expanded alpha and beta TCRs within the tumor. Counts of ubiquitous and regional expanded TCRs correlated with counts of ubiquitous and regional nonsynonymous mutations, respectively. Additional single-cell paired TCR alpha and beta sequencing was considered necessary to confirm, at a functional level, the hypothesis that regional TCRs recognize regional mutations. TCR-seq coverage of tumor T cells was estimated to be only roughly 7.3% for alpha chains and 13% for beta chains.

The CDR3 spans 15 residues, from the cysteine through the phenylalanine. The retained sequence is limited to the CDR3, 45 bases, with the frame set at the first base. V is pared back by 5 bases and J by 1 base, with 12 bases lying between the germline termini. From the germline V gene, CDR1 is SGHVS and CDR2 is FQNEAQ. This clonotype is identified as medium-sized (0.01 to 0.1%). What antigen it recognizes has not been identified. Base qualities were left out, and no much larger clone turns up one base away. The V and J genes are TRBV7-8 and TRBJ1-3; TRBD1 is perhaps the D gene, given 6 matching bases. This receptor was taken from a male donor with early-stage non-small cell lung cancer. This sample comprised lung tumor tissue, obtained at surgery. The nucleotide sequence reads TGTGCCAGCAGCGTCCAGGGGTCTTCTGGAAACACCATATATTTT. Its translation reads: CASSVQGSSGNTIYF.